This T cell receptor (beta chain) was retrieved from a study of blood T cell repertoires in COVID-19. Study background: Both acute and convalescent COVID-19 samples were obtained from the United States, Italy and Spain.

Germline CDR1 is SEHNR and CDR2 is FQNEAQ (reference sequence). The trim removed 5 bases at V and 2 bases at J, leaving 6 bases unmatched. The CDR3 has 15 amino acids. Method: immunoSEQ multiplex PCR; TCRdb's copy keeps in-frame clones and lacks some. Of roughly 120,000 clones listed, 87% are singletons. The rearrangement uses TRBV7-9 and TRBJ2-7; 10 bases line up with TRBD1. This receptor was identified in a woman in her 70s with acute or convalescent COVID-19. The sequenced material came from peripheral blood. CDR3 protein: CASSPDRGRPYEQYF. The CDR3 DNA is TGTGCCAGCAGCCCGGACAGGGGGAGGCCCTACGAGCAGTACTTC.